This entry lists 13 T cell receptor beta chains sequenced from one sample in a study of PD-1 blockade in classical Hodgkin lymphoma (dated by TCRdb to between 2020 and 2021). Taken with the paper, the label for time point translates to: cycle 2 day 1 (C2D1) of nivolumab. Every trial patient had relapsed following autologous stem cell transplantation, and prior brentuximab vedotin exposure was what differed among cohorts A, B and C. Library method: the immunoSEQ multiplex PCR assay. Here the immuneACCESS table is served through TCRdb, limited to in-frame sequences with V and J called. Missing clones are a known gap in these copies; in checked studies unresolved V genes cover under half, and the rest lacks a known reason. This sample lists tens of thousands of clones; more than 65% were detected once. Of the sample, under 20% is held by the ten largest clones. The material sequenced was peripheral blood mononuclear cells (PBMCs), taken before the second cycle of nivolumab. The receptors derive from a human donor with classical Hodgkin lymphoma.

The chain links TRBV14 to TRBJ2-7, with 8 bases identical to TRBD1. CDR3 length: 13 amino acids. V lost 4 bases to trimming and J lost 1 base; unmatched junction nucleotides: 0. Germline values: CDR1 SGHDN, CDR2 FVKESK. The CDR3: CASSRDRSYEQYF. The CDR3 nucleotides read TGTGCCAGCAGCCGGGACAGGTCCTACGAGCAGTACTTC.

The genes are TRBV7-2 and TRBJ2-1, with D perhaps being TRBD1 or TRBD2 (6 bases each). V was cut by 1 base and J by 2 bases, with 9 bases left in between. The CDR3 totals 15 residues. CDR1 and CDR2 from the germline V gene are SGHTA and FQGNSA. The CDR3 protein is CASSLVGGPYNEQFF. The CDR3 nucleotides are TGTGCCAGCAGCTTAGTCGGGGGCCCCTACAATGAGCAGTTCTTC.

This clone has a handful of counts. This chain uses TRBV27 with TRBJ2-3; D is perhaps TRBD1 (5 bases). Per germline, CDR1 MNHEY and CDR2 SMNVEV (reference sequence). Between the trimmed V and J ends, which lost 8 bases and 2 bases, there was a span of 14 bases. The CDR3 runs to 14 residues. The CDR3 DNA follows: TGTGCCAGCGGGGCGAGGCAGTCCACAGATACGCAGTATTTT. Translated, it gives CASGARQSTDTQYF.

CDR3 nucleotide sequence: TGTGCCAGCTCCCCCCTGGGGGGCGGTGAAAAACTGTTTTTT. Its protein product is CASSPLGGGEKLFF. V and J are TRBV7-8 and TRBJ1-4; tentatively, D is TRBD1 (6 bases). The ends were cut back, 8 bases at V and 7 bases at J, with 17 bases in the middle. This CDR3 is 14 amino acids long. Germline V gene data show CDR1 as SGHVS and CDR2 as FQNEAQ. Drawing the rest from reference TRBV7-8 and TRBJ1-4, the complete variable domain is GAGVSQSPRYKVAKRGQDVALRCDPISGHVSLFWYQQALGQGPEFLTYFQNEAQLDKSGLPSDRFFAERPEGSVSTLKIQRTQQEDSAVYLCASSPLGGGEKLFFGSGTQLSVL.

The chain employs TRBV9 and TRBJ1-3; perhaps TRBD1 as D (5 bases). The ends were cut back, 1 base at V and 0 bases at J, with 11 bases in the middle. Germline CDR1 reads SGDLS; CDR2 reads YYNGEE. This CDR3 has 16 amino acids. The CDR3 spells CASSVSRESSGNTIYF. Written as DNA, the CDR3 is TGTGCCAGCAGCGTAAGCAGGGAGAGCTCTGGAAACACCATATATTTT.

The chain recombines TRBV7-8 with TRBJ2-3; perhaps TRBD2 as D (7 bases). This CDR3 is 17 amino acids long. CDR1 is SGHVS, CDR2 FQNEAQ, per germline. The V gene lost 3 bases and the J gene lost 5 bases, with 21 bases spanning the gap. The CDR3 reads CASSFLGRGGKRDTQYF. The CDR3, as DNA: TGTGCCAGCAGCTTCTTGGGGAGGGGGGGAAAAAGAGATACGCAGTATTTT.

The DNA of the CDR3 is TGTGCCAGCAGCCAGGACTCGCCAGATACGCAGTATTTT. Its translation: CASSQDSPDTQYF. The chain has TRBV7-2 and TRBJ2-3, with TRBD2 as a possible D gene (5 bases). Deletions cut 5 bases from V and 4 bases from J, with 10 bases between. The V gene's germline CDR1 is SGHTA and CDR2 FQGNSA. This CDR3 is built from 13 residues.

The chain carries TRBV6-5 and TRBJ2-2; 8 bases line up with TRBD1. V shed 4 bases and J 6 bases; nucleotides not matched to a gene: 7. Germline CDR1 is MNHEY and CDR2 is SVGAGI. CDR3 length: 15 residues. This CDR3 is CASSSPGGRSGELFF. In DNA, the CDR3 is TGTGCCAGCAGTTCCCCAGGGGGCAGGTCCGGGGAGCTGTTTTTT.

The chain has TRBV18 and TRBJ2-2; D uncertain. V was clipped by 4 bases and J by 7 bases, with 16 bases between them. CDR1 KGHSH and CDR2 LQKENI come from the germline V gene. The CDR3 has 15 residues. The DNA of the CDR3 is TGTGCCAGCTCACGGGCGACCAGCTCTCACGGGGAGCTGTTTTTT. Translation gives CASSRATSSHGELFF.

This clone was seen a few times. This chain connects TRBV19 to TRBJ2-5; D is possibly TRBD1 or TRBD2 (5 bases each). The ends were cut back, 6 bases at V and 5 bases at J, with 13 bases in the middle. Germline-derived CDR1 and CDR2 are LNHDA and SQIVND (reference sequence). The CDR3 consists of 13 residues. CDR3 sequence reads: CASSPGPMETQYF. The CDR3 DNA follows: TGTGCCAGTAGCCCGGGACCGATGGAGACCCAGTACTTC.

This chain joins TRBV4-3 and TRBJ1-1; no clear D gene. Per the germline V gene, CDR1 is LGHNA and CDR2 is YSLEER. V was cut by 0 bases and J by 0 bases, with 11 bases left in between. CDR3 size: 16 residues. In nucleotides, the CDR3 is TGCGCCAGCAGCCAAGATTTTAGAGGAATGAACACTGAAGCTTTCTTT. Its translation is CASSQDFRGMNTEAFF.

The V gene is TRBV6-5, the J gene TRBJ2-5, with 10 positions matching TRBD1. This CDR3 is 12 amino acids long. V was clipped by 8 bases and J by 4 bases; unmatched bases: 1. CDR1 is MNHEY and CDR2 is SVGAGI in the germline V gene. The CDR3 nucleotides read TGTGCCAGCCGGGACAGGGGAGAGACCCAGTACTTC. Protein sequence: CASRDRGETQYF.

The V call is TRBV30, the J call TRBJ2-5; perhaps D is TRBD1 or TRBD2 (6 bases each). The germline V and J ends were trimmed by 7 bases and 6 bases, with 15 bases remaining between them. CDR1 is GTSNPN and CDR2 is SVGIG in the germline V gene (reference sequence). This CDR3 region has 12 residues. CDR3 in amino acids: CALEGDSKTQYF. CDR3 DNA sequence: TGTGCCTTGGAGGGGGATTCTAAGACCCAGTACTTC.